The subject of this entry is one T cell receptor (beta chain). Its antigen remains unknown. These data come from a study of OX40 agonist ivuxolimab in advanced cancers. Germline values: CDR1 DFQATT, CDR2 SNEGSKA (reference sequence). V dropped 4 bases and J dropped 8; count of bases not matched to a gene: 3. The CDR3 runs to 11 residues. The data were produced by immunoSEQ multiplex PCR, yet TCRdb's version contains in-frame clones alone and is incomplete. Counted here are about 46,000 clones, roughly 89% occurring once; the ten biggest clones make up 13% to 15%. Study-level findings and limits: Clonal expansion by week 6 occurred in CD4+ and CD8+ blood T cells (at 0.1 to 3.0 mg/kg).

The sample was CD4+ or CD8+ T cells sorted from blood, taken in a trial of the OX40 agonist ivuxolimab. The genes are TRBV20-1 and TRBJ1-1, with 8 bases aligning to TRBD1. This TCR was sampled from an adult with an advanced solid tumor such as melanoma, head and neck, liver or kidney cancer. Written as DNA, the CDR3 is TGCAGTGCTACCAGGACAGGGGAAGCTTTCTTT. This encodes CSATRTGEAFF.